This T cell receptor (beta chain) was identified during a study of blood T cell repertoires in COVID-19. Study overall: The United States, Italy and Spain were the sources of the acute and convalescent COVID-19 samples. T cells, B-cell-depleted T cells, or PBMCs provided the cDNA or gDNA that served as material.

Original data processing: Quantification of nucleated cells was approximated via reference gene primer amplification. The method was immunoSEQ multiplex PCR; TCRdb's version includes in-frame clones alone and lacks a portion of them. That table gives V, J and clone size, and the DNA gave D and trimming. The profile shows approximately 460,000 clones, 89% of them singletons. Trimming took 7 bases from V and 4 from J, leaving 10 bases between them. The CDR3 is 13 residues long. The germline gives CDR1 KGHDR, CDR2 SFDVKD. This clone has just a few counts. This chain connects TRBV24-1 to TRBJ1-5; D might be TRBD1 (5 bases). Sequencing was done on a sample of peripheral blood. This TCR derives from a man between 18 and 29 years old with COVID-19, enrolled during active disease. The CDR3, as DNA: TGTGCCACCAGGTTGGGGGGAAATCAGCCCCAGCATTTT. Residues: CATRLGGNQPQHF.